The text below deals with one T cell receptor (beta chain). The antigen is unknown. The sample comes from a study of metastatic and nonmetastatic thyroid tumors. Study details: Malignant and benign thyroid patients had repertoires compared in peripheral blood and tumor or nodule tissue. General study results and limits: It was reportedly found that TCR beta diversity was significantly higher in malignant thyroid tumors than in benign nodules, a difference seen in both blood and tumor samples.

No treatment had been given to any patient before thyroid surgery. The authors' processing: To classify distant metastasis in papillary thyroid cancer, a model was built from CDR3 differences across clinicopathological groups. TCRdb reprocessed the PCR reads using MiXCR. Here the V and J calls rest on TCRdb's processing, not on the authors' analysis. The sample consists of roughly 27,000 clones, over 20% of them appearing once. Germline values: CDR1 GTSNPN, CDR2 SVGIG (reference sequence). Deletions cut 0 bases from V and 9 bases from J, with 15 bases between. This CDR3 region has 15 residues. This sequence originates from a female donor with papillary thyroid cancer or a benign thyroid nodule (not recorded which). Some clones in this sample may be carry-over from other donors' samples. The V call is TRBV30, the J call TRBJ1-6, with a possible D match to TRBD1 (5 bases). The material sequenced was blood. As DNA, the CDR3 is TGTGCCTGGAGTGTACAATCCCAGGGCTCTTCACCCCTCCACTTT. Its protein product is CAWSVQSQGSSPLHF.